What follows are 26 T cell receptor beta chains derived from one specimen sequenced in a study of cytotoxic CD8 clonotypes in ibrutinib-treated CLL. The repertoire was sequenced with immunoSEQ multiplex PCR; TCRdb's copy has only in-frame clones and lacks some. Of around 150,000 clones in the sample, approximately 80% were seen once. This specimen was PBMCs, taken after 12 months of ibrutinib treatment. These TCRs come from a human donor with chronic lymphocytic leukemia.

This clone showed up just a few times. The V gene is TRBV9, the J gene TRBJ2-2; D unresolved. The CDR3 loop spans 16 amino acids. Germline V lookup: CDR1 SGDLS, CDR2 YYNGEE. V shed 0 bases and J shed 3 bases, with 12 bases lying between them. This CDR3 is CASSVDKSGYTGELFF. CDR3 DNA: TGTGCCAGCAGCGTAGATAAAAGTGGGTACACCGGGGAGCTGTTTTTT.

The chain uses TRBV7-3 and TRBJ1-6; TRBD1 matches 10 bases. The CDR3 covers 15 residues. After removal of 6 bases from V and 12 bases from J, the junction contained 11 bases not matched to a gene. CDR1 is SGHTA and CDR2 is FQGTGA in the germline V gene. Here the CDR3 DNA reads TGTGCCAGCAGTCGCCAAGCGGACAGGGGGGAACCCCTCCACTTT. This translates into CASSRQADRGEPLHF.

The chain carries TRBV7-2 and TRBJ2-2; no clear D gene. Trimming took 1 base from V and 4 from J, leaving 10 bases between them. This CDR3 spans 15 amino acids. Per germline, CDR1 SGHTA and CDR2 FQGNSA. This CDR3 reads CASSLEGQPTGELFF. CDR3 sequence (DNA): TGTGCCAGCAGCTTAGAAGGTCAGCCCACCGGGGAGCTGTTTTTT.

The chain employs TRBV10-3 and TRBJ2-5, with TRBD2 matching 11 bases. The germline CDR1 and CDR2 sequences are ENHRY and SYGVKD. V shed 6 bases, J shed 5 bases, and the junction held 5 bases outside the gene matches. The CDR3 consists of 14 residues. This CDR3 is CAISLAGGLETQYF. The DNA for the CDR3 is TGTGCCATCAGCCTAGCGGGAGGTTTGGAGACCCAGTACTTC.

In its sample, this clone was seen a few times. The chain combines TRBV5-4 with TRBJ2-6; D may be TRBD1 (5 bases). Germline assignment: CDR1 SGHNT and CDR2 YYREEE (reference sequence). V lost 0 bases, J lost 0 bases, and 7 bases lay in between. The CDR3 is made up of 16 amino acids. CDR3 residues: CASSLGQPSGANVLTF. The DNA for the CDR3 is TGTGCCAGCAGCTTGGGACAGCCCTCTGGGGCCAACGTCCTGACTTTC.

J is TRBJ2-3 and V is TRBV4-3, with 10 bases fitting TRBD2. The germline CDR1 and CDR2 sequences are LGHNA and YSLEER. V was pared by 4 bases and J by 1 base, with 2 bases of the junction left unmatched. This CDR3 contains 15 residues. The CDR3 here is CASSRGTSGTDTQYF. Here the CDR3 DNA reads TGCGCCAGCAGCCGGGGGACTAGCGGCACAGATACGCAGTATTTT.

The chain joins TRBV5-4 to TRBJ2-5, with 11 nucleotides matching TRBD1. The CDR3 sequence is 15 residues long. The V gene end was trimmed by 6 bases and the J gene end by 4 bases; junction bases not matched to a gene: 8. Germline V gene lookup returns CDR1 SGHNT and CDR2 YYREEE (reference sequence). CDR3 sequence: CASTSRTGGGETQYF. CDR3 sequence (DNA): TGTGCCAGCACCTCAAGGACAGGGGGCGGAGAGACCCAGTACTTC.

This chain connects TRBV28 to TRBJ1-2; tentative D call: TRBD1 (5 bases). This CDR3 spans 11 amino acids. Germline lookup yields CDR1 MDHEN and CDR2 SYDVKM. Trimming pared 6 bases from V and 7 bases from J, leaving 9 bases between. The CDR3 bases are TGTGCCAGCAGCATCAGGGCTGGCTACACCTTC. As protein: CASSIRAGYTF.

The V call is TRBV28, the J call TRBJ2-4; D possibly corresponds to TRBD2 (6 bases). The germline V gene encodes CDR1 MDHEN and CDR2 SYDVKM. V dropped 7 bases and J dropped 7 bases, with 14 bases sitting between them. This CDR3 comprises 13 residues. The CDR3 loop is CASTLTSGNIQYF. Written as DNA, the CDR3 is TGTGCCAGCACCTTGACTAGTGGGAACATTCAGTACTTC.

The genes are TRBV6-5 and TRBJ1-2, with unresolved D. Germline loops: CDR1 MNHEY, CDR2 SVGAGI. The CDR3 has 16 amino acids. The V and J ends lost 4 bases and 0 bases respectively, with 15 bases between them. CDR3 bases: TGTGCCAGCAGTTTCACCAGACGGTCCACTAACTATGGCTACACCTTC. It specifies CASSFTRRSTNYGYTF.

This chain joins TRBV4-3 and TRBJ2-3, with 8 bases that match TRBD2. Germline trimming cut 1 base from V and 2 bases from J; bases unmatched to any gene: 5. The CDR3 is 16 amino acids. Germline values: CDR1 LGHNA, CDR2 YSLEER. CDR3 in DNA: TGCGCCAGCAGCCAAGGATCGGGGGGGTACACAGATACGCAGTATTTT. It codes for CASSQGSGGYTDTQYF.

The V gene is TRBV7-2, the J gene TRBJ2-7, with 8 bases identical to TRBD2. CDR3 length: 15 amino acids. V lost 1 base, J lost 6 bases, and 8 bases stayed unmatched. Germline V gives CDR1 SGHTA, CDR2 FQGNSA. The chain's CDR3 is CASSLGGSGSSEQYF. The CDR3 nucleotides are TGTGCCAGCAGCTTAGGTGGAAGCGGGAGCTCCGAGCAGTACTTC.

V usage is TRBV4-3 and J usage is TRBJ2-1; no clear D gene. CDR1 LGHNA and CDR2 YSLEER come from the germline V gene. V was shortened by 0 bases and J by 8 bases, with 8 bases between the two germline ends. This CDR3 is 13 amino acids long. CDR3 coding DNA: TGCGCCAGCAGCCAAGATCACCCTCATGAGCAGTTCTTC. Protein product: CASSQDHPHEQFF.

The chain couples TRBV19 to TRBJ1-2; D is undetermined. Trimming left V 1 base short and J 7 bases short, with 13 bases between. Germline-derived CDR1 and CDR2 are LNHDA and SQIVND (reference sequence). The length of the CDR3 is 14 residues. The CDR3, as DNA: TGTGCCAGTAGTATAGGAAAGAACGTCGGTGGCTACACCTTC. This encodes CASSIGKNVGGYTF.

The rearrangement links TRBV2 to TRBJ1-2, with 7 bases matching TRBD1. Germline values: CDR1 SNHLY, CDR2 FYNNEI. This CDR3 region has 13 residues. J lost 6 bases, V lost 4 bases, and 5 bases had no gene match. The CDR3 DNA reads TGTGCCAGCAGTGGACAGGGATCGAATGGCTACACCTTC. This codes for CASSGQGSNGYTF.

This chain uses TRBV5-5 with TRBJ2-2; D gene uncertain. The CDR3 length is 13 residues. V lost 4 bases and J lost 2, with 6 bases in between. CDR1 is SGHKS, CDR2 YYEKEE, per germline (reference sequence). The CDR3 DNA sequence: TGTGCCAGCAGCATCGCTAACACCGGGGAGCTGTTTTTT. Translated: CASSIANTGELFF.

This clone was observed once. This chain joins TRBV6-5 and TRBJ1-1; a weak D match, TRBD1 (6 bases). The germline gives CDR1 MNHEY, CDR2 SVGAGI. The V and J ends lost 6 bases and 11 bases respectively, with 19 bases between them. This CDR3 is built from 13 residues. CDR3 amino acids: CASSQAATGLAFF. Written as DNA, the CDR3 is TGTGCCAGCAGCCAGGCGGCAACAGGGCTCGCTTTCTTT.

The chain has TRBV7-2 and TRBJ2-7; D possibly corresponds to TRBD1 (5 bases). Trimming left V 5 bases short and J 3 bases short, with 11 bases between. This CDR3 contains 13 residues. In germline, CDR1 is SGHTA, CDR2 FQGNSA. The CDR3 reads CASSRQDNYEQYF. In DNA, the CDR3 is TGTGCCAGCAGCCGCCAGGACAACTACGAGCAGTACTTC.

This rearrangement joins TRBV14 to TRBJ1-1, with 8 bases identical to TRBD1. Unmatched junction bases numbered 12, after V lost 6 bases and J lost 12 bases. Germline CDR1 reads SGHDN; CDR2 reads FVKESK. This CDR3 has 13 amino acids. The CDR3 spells CASSLDRVRTTFF. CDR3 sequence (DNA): TGTGCCAGCAGTCTGGACAGGGTACGAACGACTTTCTTT.

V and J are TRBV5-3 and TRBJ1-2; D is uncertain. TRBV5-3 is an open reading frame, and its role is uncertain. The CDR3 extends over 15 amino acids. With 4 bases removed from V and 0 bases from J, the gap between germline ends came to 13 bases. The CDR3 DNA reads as TGTGCCAGAAGCCTCCGACTCGGTCCTAACTATGGCTACACCTTC. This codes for CARSLRLGPNYGYTF.

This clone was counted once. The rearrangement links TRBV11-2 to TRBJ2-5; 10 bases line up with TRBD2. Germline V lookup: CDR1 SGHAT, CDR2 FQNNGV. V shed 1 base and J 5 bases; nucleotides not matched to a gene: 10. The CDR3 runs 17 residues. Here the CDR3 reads CASSLALAGYREETQYF. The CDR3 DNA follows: TGTGCCAGCAGCTTAGCACTAGCGGGATATAGAGAGGAGACCCAGTACTTC.

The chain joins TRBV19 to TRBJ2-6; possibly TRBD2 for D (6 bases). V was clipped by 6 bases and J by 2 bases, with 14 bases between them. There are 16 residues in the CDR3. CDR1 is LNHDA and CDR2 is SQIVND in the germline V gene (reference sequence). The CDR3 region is CASSVLGGAGANVLTF. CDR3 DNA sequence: TGTGCCAGTAGCGTCCTAGGCGGGGCTGGGGCCAACGTCCTGACTTTC.

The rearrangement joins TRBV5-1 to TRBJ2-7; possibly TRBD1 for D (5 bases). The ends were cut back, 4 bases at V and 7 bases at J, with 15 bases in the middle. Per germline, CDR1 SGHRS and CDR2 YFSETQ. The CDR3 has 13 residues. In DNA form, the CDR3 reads TGCGCCAGCAGCACAGGACCCTCCGGGGAGCAGTACTTC. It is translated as CASSTGPSGEQYF.

The CDR3, as DNA: TGTGCCAGCAGTGCTCCAGGACCCCACACTGGAAACACCATATATTTT. Amino acids: CASSAPGPHTGNTIYF. The rearrangement joins TRBV6-1 to TRBJ1-3; D not certain. This CDR3 region has 16 residues. V shed 4 bases and J shed 2 bases, with 15 bases lying between them. Germline V CDR1 and CDR2: MNHNS, SASEGT.

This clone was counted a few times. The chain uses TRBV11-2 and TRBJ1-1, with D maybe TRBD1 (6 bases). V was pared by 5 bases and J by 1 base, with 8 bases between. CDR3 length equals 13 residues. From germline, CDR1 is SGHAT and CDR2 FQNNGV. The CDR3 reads CASSPTGNTEAFF. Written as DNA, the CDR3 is TGTGCCAGCAGCCCGACAGGGAACACTGAAGCTTTCTTT. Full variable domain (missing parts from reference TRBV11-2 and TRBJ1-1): EAGVAQSPRYKIIEKRQSVAFWCNPISGHATLYWYQQILGQGPKLLIQFQNNGVVDDSQLPKDRFSAERLKGVDSTLKIQPAKLEDSAVYLCASSPTGNTEAFFGQGTRLTVV.

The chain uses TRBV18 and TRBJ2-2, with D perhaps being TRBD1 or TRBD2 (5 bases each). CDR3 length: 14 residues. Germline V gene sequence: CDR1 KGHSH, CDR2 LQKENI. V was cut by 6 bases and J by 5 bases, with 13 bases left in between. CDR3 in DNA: TGTGCCAGCTCCGTTGATGAGGGGACCGGGGAGCTGTTTTTT. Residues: CASSVDEGTGELFF. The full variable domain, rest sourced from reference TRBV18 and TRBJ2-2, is NAGVMQNPRHLVRRRGQEARLRCSPMKGHSHVYWYRQLPEEGLKFMVYLQKENIIDESGMPKERFSAEFPKEGPSILRIQQVVRGDSAAYFCASSVDEGTGELFFGEGSRLTVL.